The clone carrying this TCR beta chain was seen a few times. Its cognate antigen is unknown. The record originates from a study of CD8+ T cells in alopecia areata. Study-wide background: Patients given treatment had severity scored by the percentage of scalp area affected.

The CDR3 is 16 amino acids. CDR1 is SGHRS and CDR2 is YFSETQ in the germline V gene. V was cut by 4 bases and J by 0 bases, with 11 bases left in between. Treatment reported: oral pan-JAK inhibitor, 5-10 mg twice daily. Cell sorting was applied to PBMCs, and CD4+ and CD8+ T cells were collected. Isolated RNA was reverse transcribed into cDNA used as the sequencing template. Produced via immunoSEQ multiplex PCR; TCRdb's table is partial and in-frame only. This table has about 200,000 clones, approximately 61% appearing once. Overall study findings and caveats: Scalp and blood samples kept many expanded lesional clones throughout tofacitinib.

The gene calls are TRBV5-1 and TRBJ2-6; D not certain. This TCR came from a human donor with alopecia areata. Material: CD4+ T cells sorted from blood, obtained at week 24, from a patient treated with tofacitinib. CDR3 residues: CASSLRASSGANVLTF. CDR3 DNA: TGCGCCAGCAGCCTACGGGCAAGCTCTGGGGCCAACGTCCTGACTTTC.